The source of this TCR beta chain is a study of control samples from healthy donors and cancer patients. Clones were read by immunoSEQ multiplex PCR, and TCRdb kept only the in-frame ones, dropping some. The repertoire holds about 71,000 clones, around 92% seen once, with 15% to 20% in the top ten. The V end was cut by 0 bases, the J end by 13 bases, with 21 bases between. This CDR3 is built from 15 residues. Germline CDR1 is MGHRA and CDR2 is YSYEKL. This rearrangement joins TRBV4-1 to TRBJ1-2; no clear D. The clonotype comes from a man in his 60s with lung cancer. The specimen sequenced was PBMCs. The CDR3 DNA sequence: TGCGCCAGCAGCCAAGATGAAAGAGCACCGGTGGGAATCACCTTC. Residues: CASSQDERAPVGITF.